This entry lists 26 T cell receptor beta chains sequenced from one sample in a study of blood T cell repertoires in COVID-19. Method: immunoSEQ multiplex PCR; TCRdb's copy keeps in-frame clones and lacks some. This repertoire shows about 170,000 clones, approximately 85% found once; its top ten account for 6.5% to 7.5%. Sequenced input: peripheral blood. The receptor set was obtained from a man older than 75 with COVID-19, enrolled during active disease.

The rearrangement uses TRBV15 and TRBJ1-5; 7 bases line up with TRBD1. The ends lost 3 bases at V and 3 bases at J; junction bases unmatched: 5. The CDR3 sequence is 15 residues long. Germline values: CDR1 LNHNV, CDR2 YYDKDF (reference sequence). The DNA for the CDR3 is TGTGCCACCAGCAGTGCGGGACAGTTCAATCAGCCCCAGCATTTT. This sequence encodes CATSSAGQFNQPQHF.

The chain uses TRBV6-5 and TRBJ1-1, with 8 bases that match TRBD1. This CDR3 contains 15 residues. Germline CDR1 is MNHEY and CDR2 is SVGAGI. The junction had 10 bases not matched to a gene; V was cut back by 6 bases and J by 4 bases. This chain's CDR3 is CASRRGGRGPTEAFF. CDR3 nucleotides: TGTGCCAGCAGAAGAGGGGGCAGGGGGCCCACTGAAGCTTTCTTT.

The chain carries TRBV7-9 and TRBJ1-3, with D possibly TRBD1 on 6 matching bases. V gave up 3 bases and J gave up 4 bases, with 10 bases separating them. CDR3 length: 14 residues. Germline-derived CDR1 and CDR2 are SEHNR and FQNEAQ (reference sequence). CDR3 sequence reads: CASSLEDRGNTIYF. For the CDR3, the DNA is TGTGCCAGCAGCTTGGAAGACAGGGGAAACACCATATATTTT.

As regards this clone: A read error may produce the germline difference seen at one junction end. J is TRBJ2-1 and V is TRBV7-2; D unclear. The CDR3 is 14 amino acids. Germline CDR1 is SGHTA and CDR2 is FQGNSA. The CDR3 here is CVSSFTPAAGEQFF. The CDR3 bases are TGTGTCAGCAGCTTTACCCCCGCCGCAGGTGAGCAGTTCTTC.

The chain joins TRBV18 to TRBJ1-2, with D possibly matching TRBD1 (6 bases). Trimming shortened V by 9 bases and J by 6 bases, and 17 bases separated the two germline ends. Germline CDR1 and CDR2: KGHSH and LQKENI. This CDR3 region has 13 residues. CDR3 protein: CASSITQGNGYTF. Written as DNA, the CDR3 is TGTGCCAGTTCAATTACCCAGGGGAATGGCTACACCTTC.

The genes are TRBV6-1 and TRBJ2-7, with TRBD2 matching 11 bases. Germline trimming cut 4 bases from V and 0 bases from J; bases unmatched to any gene: 11. This CDR3 has 18 amino acids. The germline CDR1 and CDR2 sequences are MNHNS and SASEGT. The CDR3 bases are TGTGCCAGCAGTGTTCACACTAGCGGGGGTGAATTCTCCTACGAGCAGTACTTC. Amino acids: CASSVHTSGGEFSYEQYF.

V usage is TRBV19 and J usage is TRBJ1-2; a weak D match, TRBD1 (5 bases). The germline V and J ends were trimmed by 8 bases and 4 bases, with 11 bases remaining between them. The V gene's germline CDR1 is LNHDA and CDR2 SQIVND (reference sequence). This CDR3 contains 12 residues. The CDR3 sequence is CASSRVSYGYTF. Here the CDR3 DNA reads TGTGCCAGTTCCAGGGTGAGCTATGGCTACACCTTC.

The chain employs TRBV6-5 and TRBJ1-1; 8 nucleotides agree with TRBD1. This CDR3 comprises 14 residues. J lost 7 bases, V lost 7 bases, and 11 bases had no gene match. The germline gives CDR1 MNHEY, CDR2 SVGAGI. The CDR3 sequence is CASTPPGGRGEAFF. For the CDR3, the DNA is TGTGCCAGCACTCCTCCAGGGGGCAGGGGTGAAGCTTTCTTT.

This clone was counted between two and nine times. The gene calls are TRBV5-1 and TRBJ1-1; TRBD1 might be the D (5 bases). The CDR3 is 13 residues long. V was cut by 3 bases and J by 4 bases, with 10 bases left in between. Germline CDR1 reads SGHRS; CDR2 reads YFSETQ. CDR3 DNA: TGCGCCAGCAGCTATACCGGGGGCACTGAAGCTTTCTTT. The encoded protein is CASSYTGGTEAFF.

The J gene is TRBJ1-2, the V gene TRBV25-1; D gene ambiguous. V was trimmed by 5 bases and J by 7 bases, leaving 17 bases between them. This CDR3 contains 14 residues. Germline lookup yields CDR1 MGHDK and CDR2 SYGVNS. The CDR3 loop is CASSPGILPSGYTF. CDR3 in DNA: TGTGCCAGCAGTCCGGGGATCCTACCCAGTGGCTACACCTTC.

This clone was detected only a few times. The chain uses TRBV7-3 and TRBJ1-2, with 9 bases matching TRBD1. The length of the CDR3 is 17 residues. The V segment lost 5 bases and the J segment 2 bases; nucleotides outside the gene matches: 12. CDR1 SGHTA and CDR2 FQGTGA come from the germline V gene. The CDR3 reads CASSPNRPGTGNYGYTF. The CDR3 coding sequence is TGTGCCAGCAGCCCAAACCGTCCCGGGACAGGGAACTATGGCTACACCTTC.

The chain links TRBV5-1 to TRBJ1-6; possible D gene TRBD1, 6 bases. This CDR3 contains 15 residues. Germline CDR1 and CDR2: SGHRS and YFSETQ. Trimming cost V 2 bases and J 8 bases, with 14 bases left between them. For the CDR3, the DNA is TGCGCCAGCAGCTTAGGACAGACCTGGGATTCACCCCTCCACTTT. This codes for CASSLGQTWDSPLHF.

The V gene is TRBV1, the J gene TRBJ2-1; TRBD2 is the table's D call, not checked against the DNA. TRBV1 is annotated as a pseudogene. The CDR3 extends over 15 amino acids. CDR3 amino acids: CTSSPTESYYNEQFF. The CDR3 coding sequence is TGCACCAGCAGCCCAACCGAGTCATACTACAATGAGCAGTTCTTC.

The chain joins TRBV5-1 to TRBJ2-5, with 14 bases aligning to TRBD2. Germline CDR1 is SGHRS and CDR2 is YFSETQ. Trimming cost V 5 bases and J 1 base; bases outside gene matches: 4. The CDR3 has 16 residues. The CDR3 region is CASREGLAGAQETQYF. The CDR3 DNA reads TGCGCCAGCAGGGAGGGACTAGCGGGGGCCCAAGAGACCCAGTACTTC.

The chain joins TRBV28 to TRBJ1-2; TRBD1 is a possible D gene (5 bases). This CDR3 has 12 amino acids. Germline CDR1 is MDHEN and CDR2 is SYDVKM. V lost 7 bases to trimming and J lost 5 bases, with 11 bases between them. CDR3 in amino acids: CASTPGGYGYTF. The CDR3 nucleotides read TGTGCCAGCACCCCCGGGGGGTATGGCTACACCTTC.

The chain is built from TRBV4-1 and TRBJ1-4, with 8 bases lining up with TRBD1. The germline V gene has CDR1 MGHRA and CDR2 YSYEKL. After removal of 4 bases from V and 3 bases from J, the junction contained 10 bases not matched to a gene. The CDR3 length is 17 residues. CDR3 nucleotide sequence: TGCGCCAGCAGCCTGCAGGGGGCGAGGCGGTCTAATGAAAAACTGTTTTTT. Protein sequence: CASSLQGARRSNEKLFF.

The chain recombines TRBV19 with TRBJ1-1, with 7 positions matching TRBD1. With V trimmed by 3 bases and J by 6 bases, 7 bases remained unmatched. The V gene's germline CDR1 is LNHDA and CDR2 SQIVND (reference sequence). The CDR3 is 14 residues long. DNA of the CDR3: TGTGCCAGTAGTATTTTAGGGACAGTTTCTGAAGCTTTCTTT. Its protein is CASSILGTVSEAFF.

The CDR3 loop reads CASSDPTGANTEAFF. Here the CDR3 DNA reads TGTGCCAGCAGTGATCCGACAGGGGCGAACACTGAAGCTTTCTTT. V is TRBV25-1 and J is TRBJ1-1; 8 bases align to TRBD1. CDR3 length equals 15 residues. CDR1 and CDR2 (germline): MGHDK, SYGVNS. The junction had 4 bases not matched to a gene; V was cut back by 3 bases and J by 1 base.

To note about this clone: A junction end diverges from the germline sequence, so it may reflect a read error. The chain recombines TRBV4-3 with TRBJ2-5, with D tentatively TRBD2 (6 bases). CDR1 is LGHNA and CDR2 is YSLEER in the germline V gene. The CDR3 runs to 15 residues. The CDR3 here is CASGQAPGVQWTQYF. As DNA, the CDR3 is TGCGCCAGCGGCCAAGCCCCGGGGGTCCAGTGGACCCAGTACTTC.

This rearrangement joins TRBV25-1 to TRBJ2-5; weak D call: TRBD1 (5 bases). Trimming removed 1 base from V and 5 bases from J, with 8 bases in between. Germline CDR1 MGHDK, CDR2 SYGVNS. The CDR3 runs to 13 residues. The CDR3 region is CASSESWGETQYF. The CDR3 DNA is TGTGCCAGCAGTGAATCATGGGGCGAGACCCAGTACTTC.

J is TRBJ1-6 and V is TRBV28; a weak D match, TRBD1 (6 bases). V was cut by 6 bases and J by 5 bases, with 14 bases left in between. Germline assignment: CDR1 MDHEN and CDR2 SYDVKM. The CDR3 loop spans 15 amino acids. For the CDR3, the DNA is TGTGCCAGCAGACTAGACAGGTCTAATAATTCACCCCTCCACTTT. Translation: CASRLDRSNNSPLHF.

The V gene is TRBV5-5, the J gene TRBJ1-4, with no clear D. With 2 bases removed from V and 5 bases from J, the gap between germline ends came to 22 bases. The germline CDR1 and CDR2 sequences are SGHKS and YYEKEE (reference sequence). This CDR3 has 18 residues. In DNA form, the CDR3 reads TGTGCCAGCAGCTTCTTCGTTACCATGGGCAGGAAGAATGAAAAACTGTTTTTT. Protein: CASSFFVTMGRKNEKLFF.

The chain combines TRBV5-3 with TRBJ2-5, with 8 bases lining up with TRBD1. TRBV5-3 is an ORF, and what it does is uncertain. The length of the CDR3 is 15 residues. J gave up 1 base and V 10 bases, and 12 bases lay outside the gene matches. DNA of the CDR3: TGTGCCGAATGTGGCGACAGGGGAAGCCAAGAGACCCAGTACTTC. Residues: CAECGDRGSQETQYF.

The rearrangement joins TRBV7-9 to TRBJ1-5, with D tentatively TRBD1 (6 bases). This CDR3 comprises 18 residues. Germline V gives CDR1 SEHNR, CDR2 FQNEAQ (reference sequence). V was clipped by 0 bases and J by 3 bases, with 18 bases between them. The chain's CDR3 is CASSLAGRGAQFNQPQHF. CDR3 sequence (DNA): TGTGCCAGCAGCTTAGCGGGGAGGGGGGCCCAATTCAATCAGCCCCAGCATTTT.

V gene TRBV7-9 combines with J gene TRBJ2-3, with D possibly being TRBD1 (5 bases). Germline V gives CDR1 SEHNR, CDR2 FQNEAQ (reference sequence). CDR3 length equals 13 residues. V gave up 0 bases and J gave up 4 bases, with 5 bases separating them. The CDR3 is CASSLARADTQYF. CDR3 in DNA: TGTGCCAGCAGCTTAGCCAGGGCAGATACGCAGTATTTT.

This clone was counted once. The rearrangement uses TRBV4-1 and TRBJ1-2; 12 bases map to TRBD1. After removal of 4 bases from V and 8 bases from J, the junction contained 8 bases not matched to a gene. Per germline, CDR1 MGHRA and CDR2 YSYEKL. The CDR3 contains 15 residues. The CDR3 here is CASSPFGTGGYGYTF. The CDR3 DNA follows: TGCGCCAGCAGCCCTTTTGGGACAGGGGGCTACGGCTACACCTTC.